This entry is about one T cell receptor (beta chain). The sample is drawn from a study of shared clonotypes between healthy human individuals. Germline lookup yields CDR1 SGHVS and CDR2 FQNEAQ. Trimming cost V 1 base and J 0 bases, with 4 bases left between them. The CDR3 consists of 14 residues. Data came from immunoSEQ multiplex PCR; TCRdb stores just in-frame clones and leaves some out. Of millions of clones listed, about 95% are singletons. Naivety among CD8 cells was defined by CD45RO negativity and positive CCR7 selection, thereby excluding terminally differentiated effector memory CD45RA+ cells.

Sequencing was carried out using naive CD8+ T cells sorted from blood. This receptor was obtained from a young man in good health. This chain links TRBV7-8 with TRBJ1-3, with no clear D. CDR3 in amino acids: CASSLDGSGNTIYF. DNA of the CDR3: TGTGCCAGCAGCTTAGACGGCTCTGGAAACACCATATATTTT.